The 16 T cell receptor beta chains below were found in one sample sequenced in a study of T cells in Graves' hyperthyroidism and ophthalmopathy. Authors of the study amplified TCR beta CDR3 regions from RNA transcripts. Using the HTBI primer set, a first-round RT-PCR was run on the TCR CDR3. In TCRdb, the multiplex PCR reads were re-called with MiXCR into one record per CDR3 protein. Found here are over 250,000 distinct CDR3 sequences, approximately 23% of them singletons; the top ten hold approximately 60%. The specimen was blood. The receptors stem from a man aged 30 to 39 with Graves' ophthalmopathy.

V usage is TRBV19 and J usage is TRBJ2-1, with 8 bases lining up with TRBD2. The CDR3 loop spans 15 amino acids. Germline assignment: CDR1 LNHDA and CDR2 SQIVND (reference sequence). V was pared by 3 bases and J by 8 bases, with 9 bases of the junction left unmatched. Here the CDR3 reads CASSMQTSGLDEQFF. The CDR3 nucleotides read TGTGCCAGTAGTATGCAAACTAGCGGTTTGGATGAGCAGTTCTTC. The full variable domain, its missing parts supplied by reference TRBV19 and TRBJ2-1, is DGGITQSPKYLFRKEGQNVTLSCEQNLNHDAMYWYRQDPGQGLRLIYYSQIVNDFQKGDIAEGYSVSREKKESFPLTVTSAQKNPTAFYLCASSMQTSGLDEQFFGPGTRLTVL.

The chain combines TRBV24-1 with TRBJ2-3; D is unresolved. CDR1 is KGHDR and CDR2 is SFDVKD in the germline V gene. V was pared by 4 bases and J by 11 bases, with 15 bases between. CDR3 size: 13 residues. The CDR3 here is CATSEGAPRQQYF. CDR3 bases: TGTGCCACCAGTGAAGGAGCACCACGTCAGCAGTATTTT.

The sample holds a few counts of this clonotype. The CDR3 bases are TGTGCCAGCAGCCAGGCGGACAGGGGAGAGACCCAGTACTTC. Encoded protein: CASSQADRGETQYF. The chain joins TRBV3-1 to TRBJ2-5; TRBD1 aligns across 9 bases. The CDR3 length is 14 residues. Germline V lookup: CDR1 LGHDT, CDR2 YNNKEL (reference sequence). J was trimmed by 4 bases and V by 3 bases; bases with no gene match: 3.

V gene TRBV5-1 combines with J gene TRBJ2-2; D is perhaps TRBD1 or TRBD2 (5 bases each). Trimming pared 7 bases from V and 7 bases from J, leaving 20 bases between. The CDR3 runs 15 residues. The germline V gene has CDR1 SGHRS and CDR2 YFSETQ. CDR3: CASFDGTAYIGELFF. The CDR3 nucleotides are TGCGCCAGCTTTGACGGGACGGCATACATCGGGGAGCTGTTTTTT.

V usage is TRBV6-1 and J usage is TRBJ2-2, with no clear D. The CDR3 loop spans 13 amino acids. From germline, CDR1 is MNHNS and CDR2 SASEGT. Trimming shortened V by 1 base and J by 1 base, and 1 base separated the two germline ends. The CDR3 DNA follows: TGTGCCAGCAGTGAAGGGAACACCGGGGAGCTGTTTTTT. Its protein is CASSEGNTGELFF.

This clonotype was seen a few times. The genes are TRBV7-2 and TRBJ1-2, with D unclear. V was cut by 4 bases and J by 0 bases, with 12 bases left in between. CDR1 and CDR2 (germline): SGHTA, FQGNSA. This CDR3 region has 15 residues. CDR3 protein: CASSSQIATNYGYTF. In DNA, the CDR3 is TGTGCCAGCAGCTCTCAGATAGCCACTAACTATGGCTACACCTTC. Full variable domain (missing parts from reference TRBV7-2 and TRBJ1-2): GAGVSQSPSNKVTEKGKDVELRCDPISGHTALYWYRQSLGQGLEFLIYFQGNSAPDKSGLPSDRFSAERTGGSVSTLTIQRTQQEDSAVYLCASSSQIATNYGYTFGSGTRLTVV.

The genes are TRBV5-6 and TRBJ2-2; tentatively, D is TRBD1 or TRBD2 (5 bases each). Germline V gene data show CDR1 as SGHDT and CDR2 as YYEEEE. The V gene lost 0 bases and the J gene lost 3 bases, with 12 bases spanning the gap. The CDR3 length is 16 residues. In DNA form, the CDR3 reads TGTGCCAGCAGCTTGGGGGGACGGGTGTACACCGGGGAGCTGTTTTTT. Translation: CASSLGGRVYTGELFF. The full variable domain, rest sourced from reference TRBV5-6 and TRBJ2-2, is DAGVTQSPTHLIKTRGQQVTLRCSPKSGHDTVSWYQQALGQGPQFIFQYYEEEERQRGNFPDRFSGHQFPNYSSELNVNALLLGDSALYLCASSLGGRVYTGELFFGEGSRLTVL.

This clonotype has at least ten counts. The DNA of the CDR3 is TGTGCCACCTCCGGCACCTTCCCAGATACGCAGTATTTT. This encodes CATSGTFPDTQYF. This chain links TRBV24-1 with TRBJ2-3; no reliable D call. Germline V gives CDR1 KGHDR, CDR2 SFDVKD. The V end lost 9 bases, the J end lost 4 bases, and 13 bases lay between the germline ends. The CDR3 has 13 amino acids.

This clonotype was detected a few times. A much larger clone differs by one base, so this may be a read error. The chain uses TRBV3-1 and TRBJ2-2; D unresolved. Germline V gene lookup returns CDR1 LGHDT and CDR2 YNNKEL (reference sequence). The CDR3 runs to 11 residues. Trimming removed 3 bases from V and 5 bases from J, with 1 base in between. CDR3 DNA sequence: TGTGCCAGCAGCCAGACCGGGGAGCTGTTTTTT. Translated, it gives CASSQTGELFF.

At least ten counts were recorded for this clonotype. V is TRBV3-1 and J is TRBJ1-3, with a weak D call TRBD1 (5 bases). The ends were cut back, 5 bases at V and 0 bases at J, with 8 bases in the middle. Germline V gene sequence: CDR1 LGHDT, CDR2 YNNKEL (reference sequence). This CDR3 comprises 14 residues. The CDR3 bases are TGTGCCAGCAGCTTAGGACACTCTGGAAACACCATATATTTT. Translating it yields CASSLGHSGNTIYF.

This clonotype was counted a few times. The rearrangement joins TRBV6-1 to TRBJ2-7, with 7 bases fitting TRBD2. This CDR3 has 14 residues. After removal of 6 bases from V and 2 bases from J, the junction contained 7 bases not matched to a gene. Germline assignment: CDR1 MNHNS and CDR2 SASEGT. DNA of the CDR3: TGTGCCAGCAGGCCGGAGCGGGGAACCTACGAGCAGTACTTC. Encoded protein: CASRPERGTYEQYF.

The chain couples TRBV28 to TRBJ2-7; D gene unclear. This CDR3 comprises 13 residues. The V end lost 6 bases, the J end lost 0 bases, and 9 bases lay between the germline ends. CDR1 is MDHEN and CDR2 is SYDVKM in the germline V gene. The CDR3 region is CASRRRSSYEQYF. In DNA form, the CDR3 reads TGTGCCAGCAGGCGTCGAAGCTCCTACGAGCAGTACTTC.

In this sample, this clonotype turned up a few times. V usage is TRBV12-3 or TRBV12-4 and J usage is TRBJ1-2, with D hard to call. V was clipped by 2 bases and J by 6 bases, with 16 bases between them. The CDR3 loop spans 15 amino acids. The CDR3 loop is CASSLNGVESDGYTF. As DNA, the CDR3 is TGTGCCAGCAGTTTAAACGGGGTCGAATCCGATGGCTACACCTTC.

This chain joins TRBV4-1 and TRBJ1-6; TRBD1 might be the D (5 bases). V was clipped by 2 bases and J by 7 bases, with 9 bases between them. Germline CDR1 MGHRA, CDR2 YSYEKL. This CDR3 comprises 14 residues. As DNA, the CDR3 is TGCGCCAGCAGCCAACGGCAGGGCAATTCACCCCTCCACTTT. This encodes CASSQRQGNSPLHF.

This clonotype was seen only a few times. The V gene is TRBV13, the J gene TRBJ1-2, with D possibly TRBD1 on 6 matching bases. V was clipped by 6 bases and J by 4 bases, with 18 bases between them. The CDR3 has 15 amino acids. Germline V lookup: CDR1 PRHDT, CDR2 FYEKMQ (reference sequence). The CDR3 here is CASSSRGALRYGYTF. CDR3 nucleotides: TGTGCCAGCAGTTCGCGGGGGGCTCTCCGCTATGGCTACACCTTC.

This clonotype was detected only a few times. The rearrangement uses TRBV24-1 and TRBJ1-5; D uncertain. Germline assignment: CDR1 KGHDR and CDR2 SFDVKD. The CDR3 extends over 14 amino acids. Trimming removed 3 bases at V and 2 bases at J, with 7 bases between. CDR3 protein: CATSDGHRNQPQHF. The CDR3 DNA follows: TGTGCCACCAGTGATGGTCACCGCAATCAGCCCCAGCATTTT.